Listed here are 5 T cell receptor beta chains from one sample, sequenced in a study of CD8+ T cells in alopecia areata listed by TCRdb under 2018. Library prep was done by the immunoSEQ multiplex PCR assay. RNA was extracted from all samples and reverse transcribed into cDNA as template for TCR sequencing. TCRdb obtained this table from immuneACCESS and retained in-frame rearrangements with V and J assigned. These tables miss some clones; where compared with another copy, unresolved V genes account for less than half of the shortfall, and the remainder is unexplained. Here the sample has 150,000 to 200,000 clones; approximately 50% occur a single time. The ten largest make up 10% of the sample. The treatment or condition label, read with the paper, signifies: oral pan-JAK inhibitor, 5-10 mg twice daily. The input for sequencing was CD8+ T cells sorted from blood, taken at week 52, from a patient treated with tofacitinib. These receptors were obtained from a human donor with alopecia areata.

V and J are TRBV7-9 and TRBJ1-2, with D uncertain. With 7 bases removed from V and 8 bases from J, the gap between germline ends came to 14 bases. This CDR3 contains 12 residues. Germline values: CDR1 SEHNR, CDR2 FQNEAQ (reference sequence). DNA for the CDR3: TGTGCCAGCACGGAGAGGGCCGGGGGCTACACCTTC. Amino acid sequence: CASTERAGGYTF.

The rearrangement joins TRBV16 to TRBJ1-2, with D hard to call. The CDR3 covers 13 residues. Between the trimmed V and J ends, which lost 2 bases and 7 bases, there was a span of 11 bases. Germline CDR1 and CDR2: KGHSY and FQNENV. The CDR3 DNA reads as TGTGCCAGCAGCCAACGGAGGGAGGTTGGCTACACCTTC. Amino acid sequence: CASSQRREVGYTF.

The V gene is TRBV7-8, the J gene TRBJ2-7; 8 bases agree with TRBD1. V dropped 3 bases and J dropped 2; count of bases not matched to a gene: 6. CDR1 and CDR2 from the germline V gene are SGHVS and FQNEAQ. The CDR3 covers 15 residues. The DNA for the CDR3 is TGTGCCAGCAGCTTCTGGACAGGGCTTGCCTACGAGCAGTACTTC. Residues: CASSFWTGLAYEQYF.

A few counts support this clone. The chain links TRBV7-9 to TRBJ1-2; 8 positions agree with TRBD1. Germline V lookup: CDR1 SEHNR, CDR2 FQNEAQ (reference sequence). The CDR3 runs 13 residues. V lost 11 bases to trimming and J lost 4 bases; unmatched junction nucleotides: 9. The CDR3 is CALWDRNIYGYTF. For the CDR3, the DNA is TGTGCCTTATGGGACAGGAACATCTATGGCTACACCTTC. Drawing the rest from reference TRBV7-9 and TRBJ1-2, the complete variable domain is DTGVSQNPRHKITKRGQNVTFRCDPISEHNRLYWYRQTLGQGPEFLTYFQNEAQLEKSRLLSDRFSAERPKGSFSTLEIQRTEQGDSAMYLCALWDRNIYGYTFGSGTRLTVV.

This chain joins TRBV5-1 and TRBJ2-1; D is possibly TRBD2 (6 bases). The V gene's germline CDR1 is SGHRS and CDR2 YFSETQ. V was clipped by 3 bases and J by 7 bases, with 11 bases between them. The CDR3 sequence is 13 residues long. In DNA, the CDR3 is TGCGCCAGCAGCTCACCTCGGGGGAATGAGCAGTTCTTC. This encodes CASSSPRGNEQFF.